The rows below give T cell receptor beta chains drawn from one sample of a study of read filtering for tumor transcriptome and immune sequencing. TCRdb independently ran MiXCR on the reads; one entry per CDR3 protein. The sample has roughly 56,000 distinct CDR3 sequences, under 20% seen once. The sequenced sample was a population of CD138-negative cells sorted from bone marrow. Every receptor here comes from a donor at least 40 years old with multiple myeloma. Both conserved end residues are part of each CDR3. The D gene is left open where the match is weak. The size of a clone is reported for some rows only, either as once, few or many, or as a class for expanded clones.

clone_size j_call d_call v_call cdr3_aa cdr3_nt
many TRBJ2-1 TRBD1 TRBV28 CASSLPGQGIYNEQFF TGTGCCAGCAGTCTGCCGGGACAGGGGATTTACAATGAGCAGTTCTTC
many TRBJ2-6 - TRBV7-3 CASSPPGGGYSGANVLTF TGTGCCAGCAGCCCCCCAGGGGGGGGGTACTCTGGGGCCAACGTCCTGACTTTC
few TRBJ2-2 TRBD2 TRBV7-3 CASSFHQAGNAGELFF TGTGCCAGCAGCTTTCATCAAGCGGGGAACGCGGGGGAGCTGTTTTTT
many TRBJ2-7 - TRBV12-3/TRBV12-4 CASSTGVSGEQYF TGTGCCAGCTCGACGGGAGTCTCGGGCGAGCAGTACTTC
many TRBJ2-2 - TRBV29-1 CSVNGAISNTGELFF TGCAGCGTTAACGGAGCGATTTCGAACACCGGGGAGCTGTTTTTT
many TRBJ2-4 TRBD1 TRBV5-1 CASSAGQGDIQYF TGCGCCAGCAGCGCAGGCCAGGGGGACATTCAGTACTTC
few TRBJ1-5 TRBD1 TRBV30 CAWSAGQGLLYSNQPQHF TGTGCCTGGAGTGCCGGACAGGGGCTACTTTATAGCAATCAGCCCCAGCATTTT
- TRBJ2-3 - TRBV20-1 CSARQGSTDTQYF TGCAGTGCTAGGCAGGGATCCACAGATACGCAGTATTTT
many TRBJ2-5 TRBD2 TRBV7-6 CASSPAPGGETQYF TGTGCCAGCAGCCCAGCCCCGGGAGGAGAGACCCAGTACTTC
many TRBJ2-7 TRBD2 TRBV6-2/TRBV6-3 CASSYSGLAGAYEQYF TGTGCCAGCAGTTACTCGGGATTAGCGGGAGCCTACGAGCAGTACTTC
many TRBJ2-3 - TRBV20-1 CSALVSDTQYF TGCAGTGCTCTCGTATCAGATACGCAGTATTTT
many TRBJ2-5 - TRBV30 CAWSVPGRETQYF TGTGCCTGGAGTGTACCAGGTCGAGAGACCCAGTACTTC
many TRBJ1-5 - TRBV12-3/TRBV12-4 CASTRPGNSNQPQHF TGTGCCAGCACCCGGCCAGGGAATAGCAATCAGCCCCAGCATTTT
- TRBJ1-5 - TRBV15 CATLLDRGLNQPQHF TGTGCCACCCTCCTTGATCGGGGCCTCAATCAGCCCCAGCATTTT
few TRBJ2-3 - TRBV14 CASSQDLKDTQYF TGTGCCAGCAGCCAAGATTTGAAAGATACGCAGTATTTT
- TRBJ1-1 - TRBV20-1 CSARQTSMNTEAFF TGCAGTGCTAGACAGACGAGCATGAACACTGAAGCTTTCTTT
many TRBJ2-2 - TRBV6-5 CASSGDMKNTGELFF TGTGCCAGCAGTGGGGACATGAAGAACACCGGGGAGCTGTTTTTT
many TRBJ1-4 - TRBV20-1 CSAYRRQDEKLFF TGCAGTGCCTACCGGCGACAGGATGAAAAACTGTTTTTT
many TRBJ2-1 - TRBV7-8 CASSPERGSKLF TGTGCCAGCAGCCCGGAGAGAGGTTCGAAGCTCTTC
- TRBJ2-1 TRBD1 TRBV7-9 CASSFTGQGAYNEQFF TGTGCCAGCAGCTTTACGGGACAGGGGGCCTACAATGAGCAGTTCTTC
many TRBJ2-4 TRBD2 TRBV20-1 CSAPEASGRGDIQYF TGCAGTGCCCCTGAAGCTAGCGGGAGGGGAGACATTCAGTACTTC
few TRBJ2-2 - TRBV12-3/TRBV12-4 CASSLFGTLNTGELFF TGTGCCAGCAGTTTATTTGGGACCTTGAACACCGGGGAGCTGTTTTTT
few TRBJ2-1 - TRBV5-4 CASSSTTLGYNEQFF TGTGCCAGCAGCTCCACTACGCTCGGCTACAATGAGCAGTTCTTC
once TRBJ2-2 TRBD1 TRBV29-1 CVESGTGVGTGELFF TGCGTTGAGTCCGGGACAGGGGTGGGCACCGGGGAGCTGTTTTTT
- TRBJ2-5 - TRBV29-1 CSVDPGQQETQHF TGCAGCGTTGATCCGGGACAACAAGAGACCCAGCACTTC
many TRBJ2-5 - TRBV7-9 CASSLVGGQETQYF TGTGCCAGCAGCTTAGTGGGCGGTCAAGAGACCCAGTACTTC
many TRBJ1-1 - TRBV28 CASGMSLQKNTEAFF TGTGCCAGCGGGATGAGTTTGCAGAAGAACACTGAAGCTTTCTTT
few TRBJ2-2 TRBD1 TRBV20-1 CSAYSDRANTGELFF TGCAGTGCTTACTCGGACAGGGCGAACACCGGGGAGCTGTTTTTT
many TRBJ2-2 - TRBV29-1 CSVEQLTPVGGELFF TGCAGCGTTGAACAGCTGACCCCTGTGGGCGGGGAGCTGTTTTTT
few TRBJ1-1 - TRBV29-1 CSAGRGNTEAFF TGCAGCGCTGGGCGGGGGAACACTGAAGCTTTCTTT
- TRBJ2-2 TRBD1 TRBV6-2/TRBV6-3 CASSFKGAWTGELFF TGTGCCAGCAGTTTCAAGGGGGCGTGGACCGGGGAGCTGTTTTTT
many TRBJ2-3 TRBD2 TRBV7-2 CASSLGLAPDTQYF TGTGCCAGCAGCCTCGGACTAGCCCCAGATACGCAGTATTTT
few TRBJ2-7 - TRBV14 CASSRLRGSYEQYF TGTGCCAGCAGCCGCCTCCGGGGCTCCTACGAGCAGTACTTC
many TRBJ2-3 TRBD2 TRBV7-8 CASSKRGAGLSADTQYF TGTGCCAGCAGCAAGCGGGGGGCAGGTCTAAGTGCAGATACGCAGTATTTT
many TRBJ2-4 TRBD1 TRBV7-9 CASSSFRGPLAKNIQYF TGTGCCAGCAGCAGTTTCAGGGGGCCTCTAGCCAAAAACATTCAGTACTTC
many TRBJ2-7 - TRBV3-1 CASSQRTGNYEQYF TGTGCCAGCAGCCAAAGGACGGGCAACTACGAGCAGTACTTC
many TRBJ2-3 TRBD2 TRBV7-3 CASSGGLAGTTDTQYF TGTGCCAGCAGCGGAGGACTAGCGGGGACCACAGATACGCAGTATTTT
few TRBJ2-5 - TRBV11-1 CASSSTPQETQYF TGTGCCAGCAGCTCCACACCCCAAGAGACCCAGTACTTC
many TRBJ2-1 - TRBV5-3 CARSLLRHEQFF TGTGCCAGAAGCCTCCTACGGCATGAGCAGTTCTTC
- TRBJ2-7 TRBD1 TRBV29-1 CGVGTVYEQYF TGCGGCGTTGGGACAGTTTACGAGCAGTACTTC
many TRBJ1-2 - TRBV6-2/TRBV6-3 CASSGLPRRYTF TGTGCCAGCAGTGGGCTGCCCCGTCGCTACACCTTC
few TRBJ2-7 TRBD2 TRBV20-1 CSARGLAGYGEQYF TGCAGTGCTAGGGGACTAGCGGGATATGGCGAGCAGTACTTC
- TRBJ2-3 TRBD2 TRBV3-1 CASSQDSQLAGRYTQYF TGTGCCAGCAGCCAAGATTCCCAACTAGCGGGGAGGTATACGCAGTATTTT
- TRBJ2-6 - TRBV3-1 CASSQGVSGANVLTF TGTGCCAGCAGCCAAGGGGTGTCCGGGGCCAACGTCCTGACTTTC
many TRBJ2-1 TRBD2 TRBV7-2 CASSPLAGVTNEQFF TGTGCCAGCAGCCCACTAGCGGGGGTAACCAATGAGCAGTTCTTC
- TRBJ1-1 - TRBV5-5 CASSLAGGATEAFF TGTGCCAGCAGCTTGGCCGGGGGGGCGACTGAAGCTTTCTTT
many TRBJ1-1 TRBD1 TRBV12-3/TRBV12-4 CASSFGQANTEAFF TGTGCCAGCAGTTTCGGACAGGCGAACACTGAAGCTTTCTTT
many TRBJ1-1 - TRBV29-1 CVGGRVNTEAFF TGCGTAGGGGGTCGAGTGAACACTGAAGCTTTCTTT
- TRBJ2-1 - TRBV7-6 CASSPGLHNKQFF TGTGCCAGCAGCCCCGGACTCCATAATAAGCAGTTCTTC
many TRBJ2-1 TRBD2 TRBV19 CASSPNPATSGGLYNEQFF TGTGCCAGTAGTCCCAACCCTGCGACTAGCGGGGGCCTCTACAATGAGCAGTTCTTC